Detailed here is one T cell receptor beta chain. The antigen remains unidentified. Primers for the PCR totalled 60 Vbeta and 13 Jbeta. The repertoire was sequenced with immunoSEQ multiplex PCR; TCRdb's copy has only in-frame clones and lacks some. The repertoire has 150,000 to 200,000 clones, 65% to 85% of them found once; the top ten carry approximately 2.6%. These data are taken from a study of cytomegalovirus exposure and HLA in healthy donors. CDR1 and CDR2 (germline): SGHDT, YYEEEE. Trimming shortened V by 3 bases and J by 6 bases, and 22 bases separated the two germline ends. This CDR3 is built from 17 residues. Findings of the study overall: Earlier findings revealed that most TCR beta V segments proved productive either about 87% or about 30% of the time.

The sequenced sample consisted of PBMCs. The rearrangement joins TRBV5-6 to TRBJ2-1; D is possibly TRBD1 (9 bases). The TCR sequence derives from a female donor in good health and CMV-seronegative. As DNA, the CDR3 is TGTGCCAGCAGCTGGGGGACAGGGTGGCTAGCGGGCAATGAGCAGTTCTTC. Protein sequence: CASSWGTGWLAGNEQFF.